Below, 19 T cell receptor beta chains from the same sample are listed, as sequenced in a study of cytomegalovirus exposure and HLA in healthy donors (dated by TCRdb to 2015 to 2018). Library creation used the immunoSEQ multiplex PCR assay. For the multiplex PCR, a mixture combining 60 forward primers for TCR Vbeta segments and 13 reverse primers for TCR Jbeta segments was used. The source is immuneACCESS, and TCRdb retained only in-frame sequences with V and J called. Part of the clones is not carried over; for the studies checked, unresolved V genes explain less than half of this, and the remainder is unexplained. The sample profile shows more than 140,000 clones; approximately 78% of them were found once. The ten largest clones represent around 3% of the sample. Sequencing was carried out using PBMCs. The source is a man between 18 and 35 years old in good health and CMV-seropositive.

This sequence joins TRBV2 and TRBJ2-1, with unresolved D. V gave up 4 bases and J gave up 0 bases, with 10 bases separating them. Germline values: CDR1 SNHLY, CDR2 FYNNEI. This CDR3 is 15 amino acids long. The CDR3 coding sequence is TGTGCCAGCAGTGTAGGTAGGAGCTCCTACAATGAGCAGTTCTTC. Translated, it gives CASSVGRSSYNEQFF. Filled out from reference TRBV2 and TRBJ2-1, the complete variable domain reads EPEVTQTPSHQVTQMGQEVILRCVPISNHLYFYWYRQILGQKVEFLVSFYNNEISEKSEIFDDQFSVERPDGSNFTLKIRSTKLEDSAMYFCASSVGRSSYNEQFFGPGTRLTVL.

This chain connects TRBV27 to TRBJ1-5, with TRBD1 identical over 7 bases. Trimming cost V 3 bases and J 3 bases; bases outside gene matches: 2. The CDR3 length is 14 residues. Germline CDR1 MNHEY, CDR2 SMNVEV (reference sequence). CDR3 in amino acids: CASSLTGINQPQHF. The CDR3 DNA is TGTGCCAGCAGTTTGACAGGGATCAATCAGCCCCAGCATTTT.

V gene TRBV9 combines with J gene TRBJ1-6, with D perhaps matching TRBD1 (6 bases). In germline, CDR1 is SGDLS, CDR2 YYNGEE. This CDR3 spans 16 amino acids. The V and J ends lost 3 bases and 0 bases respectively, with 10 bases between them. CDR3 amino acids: CASSETGSSYNSPLHF. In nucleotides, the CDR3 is TGTGCCAGCAGCGAAACAGGGAGCTCCTATAATTCACCCCTCCACTTT. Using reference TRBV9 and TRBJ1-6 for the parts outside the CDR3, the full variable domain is DSGVTQTPKHLITATGQRVTLRCSPRSGDLSVYWYQQSLDQGLQFLIQYYNGEERAKGNILERFSAQQFPDLHSELNLSSLELGDSALYFCASSETGSSYNSPLHFGNGTRLTVT.

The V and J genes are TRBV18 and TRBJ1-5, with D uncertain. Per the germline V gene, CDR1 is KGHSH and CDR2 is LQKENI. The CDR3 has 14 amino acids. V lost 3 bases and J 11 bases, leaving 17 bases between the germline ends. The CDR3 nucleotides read TGTGCCAGCTCACCGGCGGGATCGGAGGTATCCCAGCATTTT. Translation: CASSPAGSEVSQHF.

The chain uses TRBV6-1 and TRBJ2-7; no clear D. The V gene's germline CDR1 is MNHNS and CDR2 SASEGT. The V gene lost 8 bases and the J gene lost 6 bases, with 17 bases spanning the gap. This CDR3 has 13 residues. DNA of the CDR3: TGTGCCAGCCTAGGCACGGGTCCCTCCGAGCAGTACTTC. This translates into CASLGTGPSEQYF.

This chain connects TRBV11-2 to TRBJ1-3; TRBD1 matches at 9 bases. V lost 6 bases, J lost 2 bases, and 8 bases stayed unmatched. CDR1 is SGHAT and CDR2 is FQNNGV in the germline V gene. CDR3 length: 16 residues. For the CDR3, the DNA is TGTGCCAGCAGTTCAACAGGGGGCTCGGCTGGAAACACCATATATTTT. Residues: CASSSTGGSAGNTIYF.

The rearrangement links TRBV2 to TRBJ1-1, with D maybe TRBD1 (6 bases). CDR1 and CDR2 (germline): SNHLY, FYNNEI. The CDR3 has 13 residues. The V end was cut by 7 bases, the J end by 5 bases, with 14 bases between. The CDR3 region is CASTRGGGTEAFF. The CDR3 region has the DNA TGTGCCAGCACCCGGGGAGGGGGGACTGAAGCTTTCTTT.

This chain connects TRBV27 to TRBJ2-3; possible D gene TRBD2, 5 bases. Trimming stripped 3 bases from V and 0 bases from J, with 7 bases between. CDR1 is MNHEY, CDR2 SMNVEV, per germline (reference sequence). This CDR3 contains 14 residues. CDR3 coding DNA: TGTGCCAGCAGTTTCCGGGAAAGCACAGATACGCAGTATTTT. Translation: CASSFRESTDTQYF.

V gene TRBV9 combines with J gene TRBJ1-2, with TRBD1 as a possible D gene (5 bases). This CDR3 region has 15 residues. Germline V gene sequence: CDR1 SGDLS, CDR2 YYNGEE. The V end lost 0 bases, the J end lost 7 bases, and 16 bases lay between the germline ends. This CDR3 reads CASSVGFSWGTGYTF. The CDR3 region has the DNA TGTGCCAGCAGCGTAGGATTCTCTTGGGGCACTGGCTACACCTTC.

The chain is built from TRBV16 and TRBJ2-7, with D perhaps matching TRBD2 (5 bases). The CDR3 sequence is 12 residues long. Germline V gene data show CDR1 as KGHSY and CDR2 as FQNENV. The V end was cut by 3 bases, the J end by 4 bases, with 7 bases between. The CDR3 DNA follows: TGTGCCAGCAGCCAGACTACTTACGAGCAGTACTTC. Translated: CASSQTTYEQYF.

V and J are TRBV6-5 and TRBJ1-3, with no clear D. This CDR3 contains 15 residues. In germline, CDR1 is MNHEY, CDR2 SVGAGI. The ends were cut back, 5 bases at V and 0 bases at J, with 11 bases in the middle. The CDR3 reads CASSRGPSSGNTIYF. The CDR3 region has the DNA TGTGCCAGCAGTCGTGGGCCTTCCTCTGGAAACACCATATATTTT.

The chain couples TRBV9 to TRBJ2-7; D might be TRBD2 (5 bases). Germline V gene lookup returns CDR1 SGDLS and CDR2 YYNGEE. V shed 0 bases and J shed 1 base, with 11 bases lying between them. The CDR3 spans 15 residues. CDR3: CASSVEASLSYEQYF. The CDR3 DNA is TGTGCCAGCAGCGTAGAGGCTAGCCTATCCTACGAGCAGTACTTC.

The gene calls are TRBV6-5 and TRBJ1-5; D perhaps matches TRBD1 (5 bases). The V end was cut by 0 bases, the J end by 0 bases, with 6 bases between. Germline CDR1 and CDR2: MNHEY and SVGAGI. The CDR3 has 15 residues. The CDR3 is CASSYSRVSNQPQHF. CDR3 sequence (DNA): TGTGCCAGCAGTTACTCCAGGGTTAGCAATCAGCCCCAGCATTTT.

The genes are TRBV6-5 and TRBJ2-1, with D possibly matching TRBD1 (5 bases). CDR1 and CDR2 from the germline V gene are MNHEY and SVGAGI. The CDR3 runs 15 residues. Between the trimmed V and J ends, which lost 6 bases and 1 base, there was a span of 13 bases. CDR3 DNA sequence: TGTGCCAGCAGGACTGATCCAGGGTCCTACAATGAGCAGTTCTTC. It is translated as CASRTDPGSYNEQFF.

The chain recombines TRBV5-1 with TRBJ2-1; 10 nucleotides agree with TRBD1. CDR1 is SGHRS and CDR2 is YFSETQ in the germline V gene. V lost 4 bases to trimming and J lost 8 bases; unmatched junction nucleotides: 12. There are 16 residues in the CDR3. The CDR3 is CASSHLTGGSLHEQFF. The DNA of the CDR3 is TGCGCCAGCAGCCACTTGACAGGGGGCTCACTCCATGAGCAGTTCTTC.

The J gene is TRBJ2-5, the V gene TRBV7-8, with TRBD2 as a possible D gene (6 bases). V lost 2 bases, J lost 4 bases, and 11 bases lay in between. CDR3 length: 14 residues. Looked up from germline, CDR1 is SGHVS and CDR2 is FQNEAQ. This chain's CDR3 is CASSLIGGVETQYF. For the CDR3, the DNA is TGTGCCAGCAGCTTAATAGGAGGGGTAGAGACCCAGTACTTC. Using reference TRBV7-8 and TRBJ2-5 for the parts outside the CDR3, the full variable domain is GAGVSQSPRYKVAKRGQDVALRCDPISGHVSLFWYQQALGQGPEFLTYFQNEAQLDKSGLPSDRFFAERPEGSVSTLKIQRTQQEDSAVYLCASSLIGGVETQYFGPGTRLLVL.

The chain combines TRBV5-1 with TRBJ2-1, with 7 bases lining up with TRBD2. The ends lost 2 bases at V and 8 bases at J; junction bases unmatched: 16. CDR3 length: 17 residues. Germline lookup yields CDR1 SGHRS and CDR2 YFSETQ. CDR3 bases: TGCGCCAGCAGCTTAAGTCTCATGGGAGGGCGGGACGATGAGCAGTTCTTC. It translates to CASSLSLMGGRDDEQFF.

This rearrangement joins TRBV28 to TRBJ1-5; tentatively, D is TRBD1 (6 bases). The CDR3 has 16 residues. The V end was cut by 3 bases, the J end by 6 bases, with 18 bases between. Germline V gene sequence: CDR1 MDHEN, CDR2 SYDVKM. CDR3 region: CASSFSPSQGRQPQHF. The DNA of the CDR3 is TGTGCCAGCAGTTTTTCGCCCTCGCAGGGGCGTCAGCCCCAGCATTTT. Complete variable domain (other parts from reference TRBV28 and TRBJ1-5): DVKVTQSSRYLVKRTGEKVFLECVQDMDHENMFWYRQDPGLGLRLIYFSYDVKMKEKGDIPEGYSVSREKKERFSLILESASTNQTSMYLCASSFSPSQGRQPQHFGDGTRLSIL.

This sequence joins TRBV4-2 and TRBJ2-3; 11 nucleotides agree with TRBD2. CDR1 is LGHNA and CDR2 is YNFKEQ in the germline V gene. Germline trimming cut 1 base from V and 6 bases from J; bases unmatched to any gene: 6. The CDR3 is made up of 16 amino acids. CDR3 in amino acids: CASSQVVTSGKDTQYF. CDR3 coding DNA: TGTGCCAGCAGCCAAGTGGTGACTAGCGGGAAGGATACGCAGTATTTT.